This T cell receptor beta chain was captured in a study of Graves' ophthalmopathy and Graves' hyperthyroidism. This CDR3 spans 14 amino acids. Germline loops: CDR1 SNHLY, CDR2 FYNNEI. Germline trimming cut 3 bases from V and 3 bases from J; bases unmatched to any gene: 5. Amplification targeted the TCR beta CDR3 regions, with RNA transcripts as the source material. Following a first-round RT-PCR that used HTBI primers, a second-round multiplex PCR was carried out. TCRdb passed the multiplex PCR reads through MiXCR, listing each CDR3 protein once. The data hold some 160,000 distinct CDR3 sequences, with just under 40% observed a single time.

Sequencing input: peripheral blood. This rearrangement joins TRBV2 to TRBJ2-7; 7 bases align to TRBD2. The TCR sequence derives from a man aged 30 to 45 with Graves' ophthalmopathy. CDR3 in DNA: TGTGCCAGCAGTGAGGGCGGGAGAGTCTACGAGCAGTACTTC. Its translation is CASSEGGRVYEQYF.